Shown below are 10 T cell receptor beta chains from a single sample sequenced in a study of Graves' ophthalmopathy and Graves' hyperthyroidism. From RNA, the CDR3 regions of TCR beta chains were amplified and sequenced. The authors performed first-round RT-PCR with HTBI primers and then a second-round multiplex PCR. TCRdb fed the multiplex PCR reads into MiXCR, producing one record per CDR3 protein. In the table there are around 1.1 million distinct CDR3 sequences, about two fifths of which are singletons. Sequenced: peripheral blood or thyroid tissue (not recorded which). These receptors were obtained from an adult man with Graves' hyperthyroidism.

CDR3 DNA sequence: TGCAGTGCCGGGGACAGGGCTTCACCCCTCCACTTT. Protein: CSAGDRASPLHF. The V call is TRBV20-1, the J call TRBJ1-6; 9 nucleotides agree with TRBD1. The V segment lost 6 bases and the J segment 9 bases; nucleotides outside the gene matches: 3. Germline CDR1 DFQATT, CDR2 SNEGSKA (reference sequence). The CDR3 has 12 residues.

V gene TRBV3-1 combines with J gene TRBJ1-2; TRBD1 agrees at 7 bases. Germline V CDR1 and CDR2: LGHDT, YNNKEL (reference sequence). The V segment lost 4 bases and the J segment 9 bases; nucleotides outside the gene matches: 8. This CDR3 contains 13 residues. The CDR3: CASSPTGRDRYTF. The DNA of the CDR3 is TGTGCCAGCAGCCCGACAGGGCGGGATCGCTACACCTTC.

This clonotype appeared many times. The genes are TRBV5-1 and TRBJ2-7; D gene ambiguous. The V and J ends lost 7 bases and 0 bases respectively, with 11 bases between them. Germline CDR1 and CDR2: SGHRS and YFSETQ. The CDR3 is made up of 13 amino acids. This CDR3 reads CASRETSSYEQYF. The CDR3 DNA sequence: TGCGCCAGCCGAGAGACGAGCTCCTACGAGCAGTACTTC.

The V call is TRBV27, the J call TRBJ2-7; the D gene could be TRBD1 or TRBD2 (5 bases each). Looked up from germline, CDR1 is MNHEY and CDR2 is SMNVEV (reference sequence). The CDR3 covers 13 residues. V was clipped by 7 bases and J by 0 bases, with 10 bases between them. This chain's CDR3 is CASKGRLSYEQYF. The DNA for the CDR3 is TGTGCCAGCAAGGGGAGACTCTCCTACGAGCAGTACTTC.

Turning to this clonotype: Sequence at one end of the junction differs from germline and may be a read error. V gene TRBV5-1 combines with J gene TRBJ1-1, with D hard to call. The germline V gene has CDR1 SGHRS and CDR2 YFSETQ. The CDR3 is 16 residues long. CDR3: CASSPRTRGENTEAFF. In nucleotides, the CDR3 is TGTGCCAGCAGCCCCAGGACCCGGGGTGAAAACACTGAAGCTTTCTTT.

The chain joins TRBV28 to TRBJ2-7, with 10 bases that match TRBD2. The CDR3 extends over 16 amino acids. CDR1 MDHEN and CDR2 SYDVKM come from the germline V gene. V lost 7 bases, J lost 5 bases, and 14 bases stayed unmatched. CDR3: CASIPYPGTSVDEQYF. CDR3 nucleotides: TGTGCCAGCATTCCCTACCCCGGGACTAGCGTCGACGAGCAGTACTTC.

This clonotype has at least ten counts. CDR3 protein: CASSHGTITEKLFF. CDR3 coding DNA: TGCGCCAGCAGCCACGGGACAATAACTGAAAAACTGTTTTTT. The rearrangement joins TRBV5-1 to TRBJ1-4; D perhaps matches TRBD1 (6 bases). Per the germline V gene, CDR1 is SGHRS and CDR2 is YFSETQ. This CDR3 has 14 residues. V was shortened by 4 bases and J by 7 bases, with 14 bases between the two germline ends.

This clonotype was seen a few times. V gene TRBV30 combines with J gene TRBJ2-5, with D perhaps matching TRBD2 (6 bases). Germline CDR1 is GTSNPN and CDR2 is SVGIG (reference sequence). The CDR3 totals 13 residues. V dropped 3 bases and J dropped 2 bases, with 10 bases sitting between them. CDR3 in amino acids: CAWSAGRQETQYF. In nucleotides, the CDR3 is TGTGCCTGGAGCGCGGGGAGGCAAGAGACCCAGTACTTC.

The V call is TRBV12-3 or TRBV12-4, the J call TRBJ2-2; TRBD2 is a possible D gene (5 bases). With 8 bases removed from V and 7 bases from J, the gap between germline ends came to 14 bases. The CDR3 contains 13 residues. Here the CDR3 DNA reads TGTGCCAGCGGGAACCGGGGTCTCGGGGAGCTGTTTTTT. Protein product: CASGNRGLGELFF.

Worth noting for this clonotype: The CDR3 carries no conserved terminal phenylalanine or tryptophan, so it likely arises from a read error. The DNA is omitted, as the CDR3 cannot be located on it reliably, and the CDR3 follows TCRdb's listing. This chain connects TRBV14 to TRBJ1-4. Germline V lookup: CDR1 SGHDN, CDR2 FVKESK. The CDR3 is 8 residues long, counting both termini. The CDR3 region is CASSQGGV.